What follows are 11 T cell receptor beta chains derived from one specimen sequenced in a study of T cells in Graves' hyperthyroidism and ophthalmopathy. TCR beta CDR3 sequences were amplified from RNA transcripts. The TCR CDR3 was amplified in a first-round RT-PCR using the HTBI primer set. TCRdb processed the multiplex PCR reads anew with MiXCR; each CDR3 protein has one entry. This sample has about 250,000 distinct CDR3 sequences, with 12% to 15% found just once. The sequenced sample consisted of blood. These receptors originate from a woman aged 45-65 years with Graves' hyperthyroidism that later progressed to Graves' ophthalmopathy.

This clonotype was counted a few times. In nucleotides, the CDR3 is TGCGCCAGCAGCCACCCGGACAGGGAAGATGTTGAAGCTTTCTTT. Translated: CASSHPDREDVEAFF. The chain carries TRBV4-1 and TRBJ1-1; TRBD1 aligns across 8 bases. CDR1 is MGHRA, CDR2 YSYEKL, per germline. With 3 bases clipped from V and 7 bases from J, the junction kept 10 bases outside the gene matches. The CDR3 covers 15 residues.

The genes are TRBV7-2 and TRBJ1-5, with D unclear. V lost 3 bases and J lost 1, with 10 bases in between. The CDR3 length is 15 residues. Germline V gene data show CDR1 as SGHTA and CDR2 as FQGNSA. The CDR3 DNA is TGTGCCAGCAGCTTCGCGGGGAACAGCAATCAGCCCCAGCATTTT. Protein product: CASSFAGNSNQPQHF.

The chain couples TRBV3-1 to TRBJ2-1, with D perhaps being TRBD1 or TRBD2 (6 bases each). CDR1 is LGHDT and CDR2 is YNNKEL in the germline V gene (reference sequence). The CDR3 spans 13 residues. Trimming removed 1 base at V and 10 bases at J, with 11 bases between. The DNA for the CDR3 is TGTGCCAGCAGCCAAGTGAAGGGGGGCGAGCAGTTCTTC. It is translated as CASSQVKGGEQFF.

This clonotype was recorded at least ten times. The chain recombines TRBV6-1 with TRBJ2-7; 7 nucleotides agree with TRBD1. CDR1 and CDR2 (germline): MNHNS, SASEGT. The CDR3 contains 15 residues. V shed 4 bases, J shed 7 bases, and the junction held 13 bases outside the gene matches. The CDR3 DNA is TGTGCCAGCAGTGTACAGGGGACAGCCTCTTGGGAGCAGTACTTC. The encoded protein is CASSVQGTASWEQYF.

This clonotype was counted only a few times. This sequence joins TRBV20-1 and TRBJ2-3; possible D gene TRBD1, 5 bases. The germline gives CDR1 DFQATT, CDR2 SNEGSKA (reference sequence). The V and J ends lost 6 bases and 11 bases respectively, with 21 bases between them. The CDR3 is 13 amino acids. CDR3 sequence reads: CSATTALGPEQYF. CDR3 DNA: TGCAGTGCAACAACCGCTTTGGGGCCGGAGCAGTATTTT.

There are many counts of this clonotype. The DNA of the CDR3 is TGTGCCATCCCGGACGCTGCGGGAGGCTACACCTTC. Its protein product is CAIPDAAGGYTF. The chain links TRBV6-1 to TRBJ1-2, with D hard to call. The V gene's germline CDR1 is MNHNS and CDR2 SASEGT. The germline V and J ends were trimmed by 10 bases and 8 bases, with 17 bases remaining between them. The CDR3 is 12 residues long.

This clonotype was observed at least ten times. This chain uses TRBV19 with TRBJ2-7, with TRBD2 matching over 8 bases. CDR1 and CDR2 (germline): LNHDA, SQIVND (reference sequence). The V and J ends lost 4 bases and 0 bases, in that order; junction bases with no gene match: 14. This CDR3 is built from 18 residues. CDR3 sequence: CASSRGGPTSGNSYEQYF. DNA for the CDR3: TGTGCCAGTAGTAGGGGGGGGCCAACTAGCGGAAACTCCTACGAGCAGTACTTC.

In its sample, this clonotype was seen a few times. Since the CDR3 does not end with the conserved phenylalanine or tryptophan, this likely comes from a read error. V and J are TRBV24-1 and TRBJ1-1; D is possibly TRBD1 (5 bases). The CDR3 runs 17 residues. Germline lookup yields CDR1 KGHDR and CDR2 SFDVKD. V lost 3 bases and J 0 bases, leaving 16 bases between the germline ends. In nucleotides, the CDR3 is TGTGCCACCAGTGATAGCAGGGTGGGGGGAATGAACACTGAAGCTTTCTCT. Amino acid sequence: CATSDSRVGGMNTEAFS.

This clonotype was seen ten or more times. The rearrangement joins TRBV28 to TRBJ1-2; a weak D match, TRBD1 (6 bases). There are 13 residues in the CDR3. The V gene's germline CDR1 is MDHEN and CDR2 SYDVKM. The ends were cut back, 5 bases at V and 4 bases at J, with 11 bases in the middle. The CDR3 DNA reads as TGTGCCAGCAGTCTCGGGGGGCCCTATGGCTACACCTTC. Protein: CASSLGGPYGYTF.

This clonotype occurred a few times. The chain uses TRBV11-2 and TRBJ2-7, with 7 bases lining up with TRBD1. V lost 4 bases, J lost 4 bases, and 16 bases stayed unmatched. This CDR3 contains 17 residues. The germline gives CDR1 SGHAT, CDR2 FQNNGV. This CDR3 reads CASSSTLLGQFTYEQYF. CDR3 nucleotides: TGTGCCAGCAGCTCCACCCTTCTGGGACAGTTTACTTACGAGCAGTACTTC.

This clonotype was counted between two and nine times. The chain combines TRBV4-2 with TRBJ2-7; 7 bases align to TRBD2. Unmatched junction bases numbered 3, after V lost 4 bases and J lost 0 bases. The CDR3 runs 14 residues. Germline V gene sequence: CDR1 LGHNA, CDR2 YNFKEQ. CDR3 protein: CASSRGGGSYEQYF. CDR3 coding DNA: TGTGCCAGCAGCCGTGGCGGGGGCTCCTACGAGCAGTACTTC.